A selection of T cell receptor beta chains follows, all from one sample in a study of T cells in Graves' hyperthyroidism and ophthalmopathy. One entry per CDR3 protein, called by TCRdb with MiXCR from the multiplex PCR reads. The sample contains 450,000 to 700,000 distinct CDR3 sequences, 40% to 55% of which appear only once. The sample taken for sequencing was peripheral blood or thyroid tissue (not recorded which). Every receptor here comes from a woman aged 18-29 years with Graves' hyperthyroidism. The CDR3 runs from the conserved cysteine through the conserved F or W. Each record gives: clone size, J gene, D gene, V gene, CDR3 protein, CDR3 DNA. D genes are given only for firm matches. Clone size is shown for a subset of rows, as once, few, many or a class of expanded clone.

NA,TRBJ2-7,TRBD1,TRBV7-9,CASSPQGWEQYF,TGTGCCAGCAGCCCACAGGGGTGGGAGCAGTACTTC
many,TRBJ1-1,NA,TRBV20-1,CSARTQGGRFTEAFF,TGCAGTGCTAGGACCCAAGGGGGGCGATTCACTGAAGCTTTCTTT
many,TRBJ1-5,TRBD1,TRBV20-1,CSARDATGEDQPQHF,TGCAGTGCTAGAGACGCGACAGGGGAAGATCAGCCCCAGCATTTT
NA,TRBJ1-4,TRBD1,TRBV2,CASREGGTDLPVRF,TGTGCCAGCAGGGAGGGCGGGACAGACCTCCCCGTCCGGTTT
once,TRBJ1-2,NA,TRBV15,CATSSLSGRNYGYTF,TGTGCCACCAGCAGCTTATCGGGGCGGAACTATGGCTACACCTTC
NA,TRBJ1-4,TRBD1,TRBV7-9,CASSLGQLPGKLFF,TGTGCCAGCAGCTTGGGACAGCTTCCTGGAAAACTGTTTTTT
many,TRBJ2-6,TRBD1,TRBV5-1,CASSLDGTGGSGANVLTF,TGCGCCAGCAGCTTGGATGGGACAGGGGGCTCTGGGGCCAACGTCCTGACTTTC
NA,TRBJ1-6,TRBD1,TRBV2,CASRRDRGTPPF,TGTGCCAGCAGACGGGACAGGGGCACACCGCCTTTT
NA,TRBJ2-7,NA,TRBV7-9,CASSNRVGDNEQYF,TGTGCCAGCAGTAACCGGGTAGGGGACAACGAGCAGTACTTC
NA,TRBJ2-7,NA,TRBV7-2,CASRKQGVEQYF,TGTGCCAGCAGAAAACAGGGAGTCGAGCAGTACTTC
NA,TRBJ1-1,NA,TRBV5-5,CASSLAEGDTEAFF,TGTGCCAGCAGCTTGGCTGAAGGGGACACTGAAGCTTTCTTT
many,TRBJ1-5,TRBD1,TRBV9,CASSVAGGFNQPQHF,TGTGCCAGCAGCGTAGCAGGGGGTTTCAATCAGCCCCAGCATTTT
NA,TRBJ2-7,TRBD2,TRBV7-2,CASSLLRSTSGRFSSYEQYF,TGTGCCAGCAGCTTATTAAGGTCGACTAGCGGGAGGTTCAGCTCCTACGAGCAGTACTTC
NA,TRBJ2-7,NA,TRBV15,CATSGGTAYEQYF,TGTGCCACCAGCGGCGGGACCGCCTACGAGCAGTACTTC
once,TRBJ2-5,NA,TRBV7-2,CASSLGSGTQETQYF,TGTGCCAGCAGCTTAGGCTCTGGGACCCAAGAGACCCAGTACTTC
many,TRBJ2-7,TRBD2,TRBV5-1,CASTSGLAGGGEQYF,TGCGCCAGCACCTCAGGACTAGCGGGAGGAGGCGAGCAGTACTTC
NA,TRBJ2-7,TRBD2,TRBV7-3,CASRGAAGSDEQYF,TGTGCCAGCAGAGGGGCAGCGGGATCCGATGAGCAGTACTTC
NA,TRBJ1-5,NA,TRBV29-1,CSSQPGESQPQHF,TGCAGCAGCCAACCAGGGGAAAGTCAGCCCCAGCATTTT
NA,TRBJ2-1,NA,TRBV29-1,CSVEDQGRGEYNEQFF,TGCAGCGTTGAAGATCAGGGGCGAGGGGAATACAATGAGCAGTTCTTC
once,TRBJ2-5,NA,TRBV9,CASSVDLTRTQYF,TGTGCCAGCAGCGTAGATCTGACGAGGACCCAGTACTTC
NA,TRBJ1-4,NA,TRBV24-1,CATSSPAPGNEKLFF,TGTGCCACCAGTTCCCCAGCACCGGGTAATGAAAAACTGTTTTTT
NA,TRBJ1-6,TRBD1,TRBV20-1,CSAARTGMNSPLHF,TGCAGTGCTGCCCGGACAGGTATGAATTCACCCCTCCACTTT
NA,TRBJ1-5,NA,TRBV12-3/TRBV12-4,CAIQRGRNQPQHF,TGTGCCATCCAGAGGGGGAGGAATCAGCCCCAGCATTTT
NA,TRBJ1-4,NA,TRBV7-6,CASSLFADGRNEKLFF,TGTGCCAGCAGCTTATTTGCGGACGGCCGAAATGAAAAACTGTTTTTT
many,TRBJ2-7,TRBD2,TRBV29-1,CSSTGTSVTEQYF,TGCAGCTCCACTGGGACTAGCGTTACCGAGCAGTACTTC
many,TRBJ1-1,NA,TRBV5-1,CASSLGDGREAFF,TGCGCCAGCAGCTTGGGGGACGGACGAGAAGCTTTCTTT
few,TRBJ1-1,NA,TRBV19,CASKNRENTEAFF,TGTGCCAGTAAAAACAGGGAGAACACTGAAGCTTTCTTT
many,TRBJ2-2,TRBD2,TRBV3-1,CASSPSSGSNTGELFF,TGTGCCAGCAGCCCCTCTAGCGGTTCGAACACCGGGGAGCTGTTTTTT
once,TRBJ2-5,NA,TRBV10-1,CASSESPGPRETQYF,TGCGCCAGCAGTGAGTCACCGGGCCCTAGAGAGACCCAGTACTTC
NA,TRBJ2-7,TRBD2,TRBV29-1,CSVEGGEVSSYEQYF,TGCAGCGTTGAGGGGGGGGAGGTTAGCTCCTACGAGCAGTACTTC
many,TRBJ2-5,TRBD1,TRBV6-5,CASSPRTGGRETQYF,TGTGCCAGCAGTCCACGGACAGGGGGCCGGGAGACCCAGTACTTC
NA,TRBJ2-2,NA,TRBV7-3,CASSLVARELFF,TGTGCCAGCAGCTTAGTTGCCAGGGAGCTGTTTTTT
NA,TRBJ1-6,NA,TRBV7-2,CASSSLGAAGNSPLHF,TGTGCCAGCAGCTCTCTGGGGGCGGCTGGGAATTCACCCCTCCACTTT
many,TRBJ2-7,NA,TRBV10-2,CASTPRSSYEQYF,TGCGCCAGCACCCCAAGGAGCTCCTACGAGCAGTACTTC
many,TRBJ1-5,TRBD1,TRBV3-1,CASKGQGDQPQHF,TGTGCCAGCAAGGGACAGGGAGATCAGCCCCAGCATTTT
NA,TRBJ2-5,TRBD1,TRBV2,CASSTGVETQYF,TGTGCCAGCAGTACAGGGGTAGAGACCCAGTACTTC
NA,TRBJ1-4,TRBD1,TRBV7-3,CASSRTGSTPGRTTNEKLFF,TGCGCCAGCAGCCGGACAGGGTCGACACCGGGGAGAACAACTAATGAAAAACTGTTTTTT
many,TRBJ2-2,TRBD2,TRBV20-1,CSARTSGANTGELFF,TGCAGTGCTCGAACTAGCGGGGCGAACACCGGGGAGCTGTTTTTT
NA,TRBJ2-7,TRBD1,TRBV14,CASSQTGGAYEQYF,TGTGCCAGCAGCCAGACAGGGGGGGCCTACGAGCAGTACTTC
NA,TRBJ2-5,TRBD2,TRBV20-1,CSAERREGTETQYF,TGCAGTGCTGAGCGGCGGGAGGGAACCGAGACCCAGTACTTC